The 30 T cell receptor beta chains in this list originate from one sample, sequenced in a study of T-cell reconstitution after alpha-beta-depleted transplantation in children. TCRbeta library construction was performed incorporating unique molecular identifiers. TCRdb reprocessed the PCR reads with MiXCR, giving one entry per CDR3 protein. The sample yields roughly 50,000 distinct CDR3 sequences, less than 55% seen once. Sequenced here: PBMCs, mostly from graft donor cells, sampled 360 days after TCRalphabeta/CD19-depleted stem cell transplant. These receptor sequences come from a male patient aged 10-17 years who had a stem cell transplant for acute lymphoblastic leukemia, so the T cells may come from the graft donor.

The chain uses TRBV12-3 or TRBV12-4 and TRBJ2-7, with D perhaps assigned TRBD1 or TRBD2 (7 bases each). The CDR3 sequence is 15 residues long. V was clipped by 2 bases and J by 2 bases, with 13 bases between them. The CDR3 here is CASSLSAGGAYEQYF. DNA for the CDR3: TGTGCCAGCAGTTTATCGGCAGGGGGGGCCTACGAGCAGTACTTC.

This chain uses TRBV4-3 with TRBJ2-4; the D is unclear. This CDR3 is 16 amino acids long. Germline lookup yields CDR1 LGHNA and CDR2 YSLEER. V was pared by 4 bases and J by 0 bases, with 13 bases between. For the CDR3, the DNA is TGCGCCAGCAGCCCTCAGGTTTGGGTAGCCAAAAACATTCAGTACTTC. Translating gives CASSPQVWVAKNIQYF.

CDR3 region: CASSQDHSTDTQYF. The DNA of the CDR3 is TGCGCCAGCAGCCAAGACCATAGCACAGATACGCAGTATTTT. The chain has TRBV4-1 and TRBJ2-3; D is undetermined. Germline CDR1 is MGHRA and CDR2 is YSYEKL. CDR3 length: 14 residues. The V end lost 0 bases, the J end lost 0 bases, and 4 bases lay between the germline ends.

The rearrangement uses TRBV5-1 and TRBJ2-7; 11 positions match TRBD2. The germline gives CDR1 SGHRS, CDR2 YFSETQ. J was trimmed by 3 bases and V by 3 bases; bases with no gene match: 5. The CDR3 is made up of 15 amino acids. In nucleotides, the CDR3 is TGCGCCAGCAGCTGGGGACTAGCGGCATTCTACGAGCAGTACTTC. It codes for CASSWGLAAFYEQYF.

The chain joins TRBV29-1 to TRBJ1-1, with 7 bases that match TRBD1. Germline V gives CDR1 SQVTM, CDR2 ANQGSEA. The J segment lost 3 bases and the V segment lost 6 bases, leaving 7 bases of the junction unmatched. The CDR3 covers 13 residues. The chain's CDR3 is CSVKGQIDTEAFF. The CDR3, as DNA: TGCAGCGTGAAGGGACAGATAGACACTGAAGCTTTCTTT.

The chain joins TRBV29-1 to TRBJ2-7, with 8 bases lining up with TRBD2. The germline CDR1 and CDR2 sequences are SQVTM and ANQGSEA. The CDR3 extends over 14 amino acids. The junction had 8 bases not matched to a gene; V was cut back by 4 bases and J by 3 bases. The CDR3 DNA follows: TGCAGCGTTGCGGCAGGCGGGAGGTTCTACGAGCAGTACTTC. It translates to CSVAAGGRFYEQYF.

This clonotype was seen a few times. This chain joins TRBV2 and TRBJ1-1, with a possible D match to TRBD1 (6 bases). Deletions cut 3 bases from V and 4 bases from J, with 15 bases between. The CDR3 has 15 residues. Germline-derived CDR1 and CDR2 are SNHLY and FYNNEI. The DNA for the CDR3 is TGTGCCAGCAGTGATGCCTGGGACAAGGGCACTGAAGCTTTCTTT. Translating gives CASSDAWDKGTEAFF.

This clonotype came up a few times. This sequence joins TRBV7-3 and TRBJ2-2, with unresolved D. Germline CDR1 is SGHTA and CDR2 is FQGTGA. CDR3 length: 15 amino acids. V was clipped by 6 bases and J by 6 bases, with 17 bases between them. CDR3 nucleotides: TGTGCCAGCAGGCCCACCTCCTCAGCGCCCGGGGAGCTGTTTTTT. Residues: CASRPTSSAPGELFF.

The rearrangement uses TRBV12-3 or TRBV12-4 and TRBJ2-2, with D unclear. V dropped 5 bases and J dropped 2 bases, with 15 bases sitting between them. There are 16 residues in the CDR3. The chain's CDR3 is CASSGPSPSNTGELFF. CDR3 bases: TGTGCCAGCAGTGGGCCTAGTCCCTCTAACACCGGGGAGCTGTTTTTT.

CDR3 sequence: CASSFTQAEQYF. The CDR3 coding sequence is TGTGCCAGCAGCTTTACACAGGCCGAGCAGTACTTC. The chain uses TRBV7-2 and TRBJ2-7; weak D call: TRBD1 (5 bases). This CDR3 region has 12 residues. Trimming took off 3 bases at V and 6 bases at J, with 9 bases between the two ends. The germline V gene encodes CDR1 SGHTA and CDR2 FQGNSA.

This chain uses TRBV12-3 or TRBV12-4 with TRBJ2-1, with D perhaps given as TRBD1 or TRBD2 (5 bases each). This CDR3 is 16 amino acids long. The V and J ends lost 5 bases and 7 bases respectively, with 21 bases between them. This CDR3 is CASSPTGTQAFNEQFF. The CDR3 bases are TGTGCCAGCAGTCCAACCGGGACGCAGGCTTTTAATGAGCAGTTCTTC.

V and J are TRBV7-2 and TRBJ2-3, with 13 bases that match TRBD2. CDR1 is SGHTA, CDR2 FQGNSA, per germline. This CDR3 spans 15 amino acids. V trimming: 5 bases; J trimming: 7 bases; junction bases outside the gene matches: 6. DNA for the CDR3: TGTGCCAGCAGCAATGGACTAGCGGGGGTGAATACGCAGTATTTT. The encoded protein is CASSNGLAGVNTQYF.

This chain connects TRBV3-1 to TRBJ1-1, with a tentative D call TRBD1 (5 bases). CDR1 LGHDT and CDR2 YNNKEL come from the germline V gene (reference sequence). Trimming stripped 1 base from V and 1 base from J, with 7 bases between. This CDR3 is 14 amino acids long. CDR3 in amino acids: CASSQAGGNTEAFF. CDR3 nucleotide sequence: TGTGCCAGCAGCCAAGCGGGGGGGAACACTGAAGCTTTCTTT. The whole variable domain, remainder taken from reference TRBV3-1 and TRBJ1-1, is DTAVSQTPKYLVTQMGNDKSIKCEQNLGHDTMYWYKQDSKKFLKIMFSYNNKELIINETVPNRFSPKSPDKAHLNLHINSLELGDSAVYFCASSQAGGNTEAFFGQGTRLTVV.

The rearrangement joins TRBV5-1 to TRBJ1-1; TRBD1 matches 11 bases. This CDR3 region has 16 residues. Per germline, CDR1 SGHRS and CDR2 YFSETQ. V lost 4 bases to trimming and J lost 10 bases; unmatched junction nucleotides: 15. The CDR3 is CASSPPPGQGGDAAFF. The CDR3 bases are TGCGCCAGCAGCCCCCCTCCGGGACAGGGGGGAGACGCAGCTTTCTTT.

Only a few counts were recorded for this clonotype. The chain employs TRBV10-3 and TRBJ2-5; a possible D gene is TRBD2 (5 bases). Germline loops: CDR1 ENHRY, CDR2 SYGVKD. There are 14 residues in the CDR3. The V and J ends lost 5 bases and 4 bases respectively, with 14 bases between them. This chain's CDR3 is CAISSDSKIETQYF. DNA for the CDR3: TGTGCCATCAGTTCGGACTCAAAAATAGAGACCCAGTACTTC.

This rearrangement joins TRBV5-1 to TRBJ2-1; TRBD2 aligns across 8 bases. Germline-derived CDR1 and CDR2 are SGHRS and YFSETQ. The CDR3 sequence is 17 residues long. V shed 2 bases, J shed 11 bases, and the junction held 18 bases outside the gene matches. The DNA for the CDR3 is TGCGCCAGCAGCTTAAACAAACTAGCGGAGCCACCTCGGCAGCAGTTCTTC. It specifies CASSLNKLAEPPRQQFF.

The CDR3 bases are TGTGCCAGCAGTTCCCACTACGAGCAGTACTTC. It yields the protein CASSSHYEQYF. The rearrangement links TRBV27 to TRBJ2-7, with D hard to call. V lost 4 bases and J lost 3, with 4 bases in between. CDR1 MNHEY and CDR2 SMNVEV come from the germline V gene (reference sequence). The CDR3 length is 11 residues.

This clonotype was picked up a small number of times. The chain recombines TRBV6-2 or TRBV6-3 with TRBJ1-5, with 8 nucleotides matching TRBD1. The CDR3 is 13 residues long. The V gene's germline CDR1 is MNHEY and CDR2 SVGEGT. The junction had 4 bases not matched to a gene; V was cut back by 2 bases and J by 10 bases. The CDR3: CASSYGQGSPQHF. In nucleotides, the CDR3 is TGTGCCAGCAGTTACGGACAGGGTTCTCCCCAGCATTTT.

The CDR3 coding sequence is TGCAGCGTTGAATATTTGAGTCAGGGGGATAAGCAGTTCTTC. This translates into CSVEYLSQGDKQFF. V usage is TRBV29-1 and J usage is TRBJ2-1; 7 bases are shared with TRBD1. V dropped 2 bases and J dropped 11; count of bases not matched to a gene: 12. Germline V gene lookup returns CDR1 SQVTM and CDR2 ANQGSEA. The CDR3 covers 14 residues.

In its sample, this clonotype was seen once. The rearrangement uses TRBV20-1 and TRBJ2-1; TRBD1 might be the D (6 bases). The V end was cut by 5 bases, the J end by 5 bases, with 28 bases between. This CDR3 has 18 residues. In germline, CDR1 is DFQATT, CDR2 SNEGSKA (reference sequence). The CDR3 reads CSAVKILKGGPPDNEQFF. In nucleotides, the CDR3 is TGCAGTGCTGTTAAGATCCTAAAAGGGGGTCCCCCAGACAATGAGCAGTTCTTC.

This chain links TRBV6-1 with TRBJ2-5; the match to TRBD2 covers 11 bases. Looked up from germline, CDR1 is MNHNS and CDR2 is SASEGT. Trimming cost V 7 bases and J 5 bases; bases outside gene matches: 6. This CDR3 is built from 14 residues. The CDR3 sequence is CASTQLAGEETQYF. CDR3 nucleotide sequence: TGTGCCAGCACCCAACTAGCGGGAGAGGAGACCCAGTACTTC.

This chain uses TRBV20-1 with TRBJ2-3, with D possibly being TRBD2 (5 bases). The germline CDR1 and CDR2 sequences are DFQATT and SNEGSKA (reference sequence). V was clipped by 3 bases and J by 2 bases, with 18 bases between them. This CDR3 region has 16 residues. The CDR3 nucleotides are TGCAGTGCTAGCCACGCAGAGGGATCCTACACAGATACGCAGTATTTT. Encoded protein: CSASHAEGSYTDTQYF.

The J gene is TRBJ2-3, the V gene TRBV7-6; D unclear. The germline V gene has CDR1 SGHVS and CDR2 FNYEAQ. CDR3 size: 15 residues. Trimming stripped 2 bases from V and 2 bases from J, with 11 bases between. CDR3 region: CASSLLVGNTDTQYF. The DNA of the CDR3 is TGTGCCAGCAGCTTACTAGTGGGTAACACAGATACGCAGTATTTT.

The CDR3 spells CASSQDEAAGGSTDTQYF. The CDR3 region has the DNA TGCGCCAGCAGCCAAGATGAAGCGGCAGGGGGAAGCACAGATACGCAGTATTTT. V gene TRBV4-3 combines with J gene TRBJ2-3, with 7 bases that match TRBD1. J lost 0 bases, V lost 0 bases, and 9 bases had no gene match. The CDR3 is made up of 18 amino acids. Germline V gene lookup returns CDR1 LGHNA and CDR2 YSLEER.

This clonotype was observed a few times. This chain joins TRBV3-1 and TRBJ1-1; D may be TRBD1 (6 bases). Trimming stripped 4 bases from V and 4 bases from J, with 19 bases between. This CDR3 is built from 16 residues. Germline lookup yields CDR1 LGHDT and CDR2 YNNKEL (reference sequence). CDR3 DNA: TGTGCCAGCAGCCCAACTGGGGGGCTATGGATCACTGAAGCTTTCTTT. The encoded protein is CASSPTGGLWITEAFF.

In regard to this clonotype: Because it lacks the conserved phenylalanine or tryptophan at the end, this CDR3 is likely a read error. It is unclear where the CDR3 begins or ends on the DNA, so no DNA is shown, and the CDR3 is as TCRdb lists it. The chain recombines TRBV29-1 with TRBJ2-7; the table's D call of TRBD1 was not tested on the DNA. Germline V CDR1 and CDR2: SQVTM, ANQGSEA. The CDR3 adds up to 11 amino acids, both ends counted. This CDR3 reads CSVLMTGALLI.

The chain has TRBV6-1 and TRBJ2-7; 11 positions agree with TRBD2. Germline CDR1 MNHNS, CDR2 SASEGT. V trimming: 6 bases; J trimming: 4 bases; junction bases outside the gene matches: 11. The CDR3 has 16 amino acids. This CDR3 is CASRKKLAGELYEQYF. DNA of the CDR3: TGTGCCAGCAGGAAAAAACTAGCGGGGGAGTTGTACGAGCAGTACTTC.

This chain joins TRBV29-1 and TRBJ2-3; TRBD1 matches at 8 bases. Germline V gives CDR1 SQVTM, CDR2 ANQGSEA. V was clipped by 3 bases and J by 0 bases; unmatched bases: 8. The CDR3 has 16 amino acids. CDR3: CSVERGDRLSTDTQYF. The DNA of the CDR3 is TGCAGCGTTGAGAGGGGGGACAGGCTTAGCACAGATACGCAGTATTTT.

The rearrangement uses TRBV6-1 and TRBJ2-1; 12 bases agree with TRBD2. With 6 bases clipped from V and 4 bases from J, the junction kept 7 bases outside the gene matches. CDR1 is MNHNS, CDR2 SASEGT, per germline. This CDR3 has 16 residues. The CDR3 DNA is TGTGCCAGCAGCCCTATCGGACTAGCGGGGTACAATGAGCAGTTCTTC. Encoded protein: CASSPIGLAGYNEQFF.

The chain recombines TRBV15 with TRBJ2-7; D possibly uses TRBD1 or TRBD2 (6 bases each). The CDR3 runs 14 residues. Germline V gene lookup returns CDR1 LNHNV and CDR2 YYDKDF (reference sequence). V was pared by 4 bases and J by 3 bases, with 13 bases between. The CDR3 region has the DNA TGTGCCACCAGCATCGGAGGGGGGAACTACGAGCAGTACTTC. Amino acids: CATSIGGGNYEQYF.